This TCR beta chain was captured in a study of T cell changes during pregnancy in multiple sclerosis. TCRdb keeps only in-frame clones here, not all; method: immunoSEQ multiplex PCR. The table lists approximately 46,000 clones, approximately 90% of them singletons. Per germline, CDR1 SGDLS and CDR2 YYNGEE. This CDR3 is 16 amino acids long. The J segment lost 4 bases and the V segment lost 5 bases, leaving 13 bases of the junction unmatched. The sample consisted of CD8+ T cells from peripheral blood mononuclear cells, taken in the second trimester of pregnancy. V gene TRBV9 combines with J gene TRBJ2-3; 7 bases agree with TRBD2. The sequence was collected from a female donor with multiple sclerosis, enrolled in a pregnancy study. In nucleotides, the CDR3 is TGTGCCAGCAGGGAAGGCGGCGGGGGAGGAGCAGATACGCAGTATTTT. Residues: CASREGGGGGADTQYF.